What follows are 18 T cell receptor beta chains derived from one specimen sequenced in a study of cytomegalovirus exposure and HLA in healthy donors. Researchers ran the PCR with 60 Vbeta and 13 Jbeta primers. Clones were read by immunoSEQ multiplex PCR, and TCRdb kept only the in-frame ones, dropping some. The table records almost 200,000 clones, approximately 85% of them present only once. Sequencing was carried out using PBMCs. These receptors were collected from a woman in her 50s in good health and CMV-seronegative.

This chain joins TRBV4-2 and TRBJ2-6, with 7 bases aligning to TRBD1. V trimming: 1 base; J trimming: 2 bases; junction bases outside the gene matches: 8. CDR3 length: 18 amino acids. In germline, CDR1 is LGHNA, CDR2 YNFKEQ. DNA of the CDR3: TGTGCCAGCAGCCAAGCGGTAGGGGGCGGCCCTGGGGCCAACGTCCTGACTTTC. It codes for CASSQAVGGGPGANVLTF.

In this sample, this clone turned up once. V is TRBV12-5 and J is TRBJ2-2, with 8 bases matching TRBD1. J lost 6 bases, V lost 1 base, and 4 bases had no gene match. CDR3 length: 15 residues. Germline V lookup: CDR1 LGHNT, CDR2 FRNRAP. Written as DNA, the CDR3 is TGTGCTAGTGGTTTGGGACAGGGGCCCGCCGGGGAGCTGTTTTTT. Its protein product is CASGLGQGPAGELFF.

The chain joins TRBV28 to TRBJ2-7; tentative D call: TRBD2 (5 bases). This CDR3 is 14 amino acids long. V shed 6 bases and J shed 5 bases, with 17 bases lying between them. The germline V gene encodes CDR1 MDHEN and CDR2 SYDVKM. CDR3 protein: CASSHGGENDEQYF. CDR3 nucleotide sequence: TGTGCCAGCAGCCACGGTGGGGAGAACGACGAGCAGTACTTC. The whole variable domain, filled in from reference TRBV28 and TRBJ2-7, reads DVKVTQSSRYLVKRTGEKVFLECVQDMDHENMFWYRQDPGLGLRLIYFSYDVKMKEKGDIPEGYSVSREKKERFSLILESASTNQTSMYLCASSHGGENDEQYFGPGTRLTVT.

This clone came up once. This chain connects TRBV28 to TRBJ1-2; 7 positions match TRBD1. With V trimmed by 1 base and J by 3 bases, 11 bases remained unmatched. Per germline, CDR1 MDHEN and CDR2 SYDVKM. This CDR3 contains 17 residues. The CDR3 spells CASSLFRYRGIDYGYTF. The CDR3 nucleotides read TGTGCCAGCAGTTTATTCCGATACAGGGGAATCGACTATGGCTACACCTTC.

The V and J genes are TRBV7-2 and TRBJ2-7; maybe TRBD1 (5 bases). The CDR3 runs to 15 residues. V lost 1 base and J lost 0, with 10 bases in between. Germline lookup yields CDR1 SGHTA and CDR2 FQGNSA. The CDR3: CASSLGRGLSYEQYF. CDR3 bases: TGTGCCAGCAGCTTAGGAAGGGGCCTCTCCTACGAGCAGTACTTC.

This sequence joins TRBV4-1 and TRBJ2-7, with a possible D match to TRBD1 (7 bases). The CDR3 extends over 17 amino acids. Germline CDR1 MGHRA, CDR2 YSYEKL. With 4 bases removed from V and 1 base from J, the gap between germline ends came to 20 bases. This chain's CDR3 is CASSPLGRTGLSYEQYF. The DNA for the CDR3 is TGCGCCAGCAGCCCCTTGGGGAGGACAGGATTGTCCTACGAGCAGTACTTC.

This clone came up once. The chain couples TRBV6-1 to TRBJ1-1; possible D gene TRBD1, 5 bases. Trimming removed 7 bases from V and 0 bases from J, with 15 bases in between. The CDR3 is made up of 15 amino acids. Germline CDR1 MNHNS, CDR2 SASEGT. The CDR3 loop reads CASNHDSTLNTEAFF. CDR3 nucleotide sequence: TGTGCCAGCAACCACGACAGTACCCTGAACACTGAAGCTTTCTTT.

V gene TRBV27 combines with J gene TRBJ2-2, with D hard to call. The ends were cut back, 3 bases at V and 8 bases at J, with 16 bases in the middle. This CDR3 region has 15 residues. The germline gives CDR1 MNHEY, CDR2 SMNVEV (reference sequence). Here the CDR3 reads CASSFEVPDSGELFF. The CDR3, as DNA: TGTGCCAGCAGTTTCGAAGTTCCCGACTCGGGGGAGCTGTTTTTT.

CDR3 protein: CASKTGLARGEQYF. The CDR3 region has the DNA TGTGCCAGTAAAACCGGACTAGCCCGAGGCGAGCAGTACTTC. The chain is built from TRBV19 and TRBJ2-7; 8 bases agree with TRBD2. With V trimmed by 7 bases and J by 6 bases, 11 bases remained unmatched. The CDR3 length is 14 residues. Germline lookup yields CDR1 LNHDA and CDR2 SQIVND (reference sequence). The full variable domain, completed using reference TRBV19 and TRBJ2-7, is DGGITQSPKYLFRKEGQNVTLSCEQNLNHDAMYWYRQDPGQGLRLIYYSQIVNDFQKGDIAEGYSVSREKKESFPLTVTSAQKNPTAFYLCASKTGLARGEQYFGPGTRLTVT.

This clone was counted between two and nine times. This chain links TRBV6-5 with TRBJ2-1; possibly TRBD1 for D (6 bases). V lost 6 bases to trimming and J lost 11 bases, with 17 bases between them. The CDR3 is made up of 13 amino acids. From germline, CDR1 is MNHEY and CDR2 SVGAGI. The DNA for the CDR3 is TGTGCCAGCAGACCTGTAGCAGGGGAAAAGCAGTTCTTC. It yields the protein CASRPVAGEKQFF.

This clone was detected once. In nucleotides, the CDR3 is TGTGCCAGCACCGAACGGGGGGAGAGGGGAAATGAGCAGTTCTTC. This gives the protein CASTERGERGNEQFF. The V call is TRBV2, the J call TRBJ2-1; 7 bases match TRBD2. From germline, CDR1 is SNHLY and CDR2 FYNNEI. Trimming cost V 7 bases and J 7 bases; bases outside gene matches: 13. This CDR3 is 15 amino acids long.

The V call is TRBV5-1, the J call TRBJ2-6, with a possible D match to TRBD2 (7 bases). Between the trimmed V and J ends, which lost 3 bases and 9 bases, there was a span of 22 bases. Germline V lookup: CDR1 SGHRS, CDR2 YFSETQ. The CDR3 consists of 17 residues. DNA of the CDR3: TGCGCCAGCAGCTCTCAAACAGGGAGGGGTATTGGCAACGTCCTGACTTTC. This encodes CASSSQTGRGIGNVLTF.

The rearrangement joins TRBV7-2 to TRBJ1-1, with D possibly being TRBD1 (6 bases). Germline CDR1 is SGHTA and CDR2 is FQGNSA. The V gene lost 6 bases and the J gene lost 1 base, with 15 bases spanning the gap. The CDR3 totals 15 residues. The DNA for the CDR3 is TGTGCCAGCAGTTCCAGTCCGGGACAGAACACTGAAGCTTTCTTT. Protein product: CASSSSPGQNTEAFF.

This chain connects TRBV7-2 to TRBJ1-2; D possibly corresponds to TRBD1 (5 bases). Germline loops: CDR1 SGHTA, CDR2 FQGNSA. This CDR3 contains 14 residues. The germline V and J ends were trimmed by 3 bases and 3 bases, with 11 bases remaining between them. CDR3 DNA sequence: TGTGCCAGCAGCTTCCTAGTAGGGGACTATGGCTACACCTTC. Translated: CASSFLVGDYGYTF.

With respect to this clone: The junction departs from germline at one end; a sequencing error may be responsible. This chain connects TRBV7-9 to TRBJ2-6; no clear D gene. This CDR3 spans 17 amino acids. Germline V gene lookup returns CDR1 SEHNR and CDR2 FQNEAQ (reference sequence). The CDR3 region has the DNA TGTTCCAGCACCCACTCCCTACAGTACTCTGGGGCCAACGTCCTGACTTTC. Protein sequence: CSSTHSLQYSGANVLTF.

The V and J genes are TRBV5-1 and TRBJ2-7; the D gene is possibly TRBD2 (5 bases). V was cut by 2 bases and J by 3 bases, with 9 bases left in between. Germline-derived CDR1 and CDR2 are SGHRS and YFSETQ. The CDR3 spans 13 residues. The CDR3 spells CASSFEAVYEQYF. Here the CDR3 DNA reads TGCGCCAGCAGCTTTGAAGCGGTCTACGAGCAGTACTTC. Full variable domain (missing parts from reference TRBV5-1 and TRBJ2-7): KAGVTQTPRYLIKTRGQQVTLSCSPISGHRSVSWYQQTPGQGLQFLFEYFSETQRNKGNFPGRFSGRQFSNSRSEMNVSTLELGDSALYLCASSFEAVYEQYFGPGTRLTVT.

J is TRBJ2-5 and V is TRBV28; weak D call: TRBD2 (6 bases). The CDR3 covers 15 residues. Germline V gene data show CDR1 as MDHEN and CDR2 as SYDVKM. Trimming shortened V by 2 bases and J by 4 bases, and 14 bases separated the two germline ends. The CDR3 reads CASSLHGAGLETQYF. CDR3 in DNA: TGTGCCAGCAGTTTACATGGTGCGGGACTAGAGACCCAGTACTTC.

The chain employs TRBV6-5 and TRBJ1-1, with 8 nucleotides matching TRBD1. The germline V gene encodes CDR1 MNHEY and CDR2 SVGAGI. The CDR3 covers 13 residues. The J segment lost 1 base and the V segment lost 6 bases, leaving 1 base of the junction unmatched. CDR3 bases: TGTGCCAGCAGGACAGGGGAGAACACTGAAGCTTTCTTT. It translates to CASRTGENTEAFF.